These 30 T cell receptor delta chains originate from one sample sequenced in a study of delta chain sequences of gamma delta T cells. TCRdb reanalysed the 5' RACE reads with CATT. The profile shows around 620 delta-chain clones, about 40% of them singletons. Sequences were obtained from either unsorted cells or a sorted T cell fraction (not recorded which). The source of these receptors is a human donor in good health.

This clone has more than one count but fewer than ten. A single base is all that separates this from a far larger clone, so a read error is likely. The same CDR3 also results from other DNA sequences found in this sample. CDR3 DNA: TGTGCTCTAGGGGCCCTCGGACACGGGGGGAAGGACTACACCGATAAACTCATCTTT. Translating it yields CALGALGHGGKDYTDKLIF. The genes are TRDV1 and TRDJ1; weak D call: TRDD3 (6 bases). CDR3 length equals 19 residues. The germline CDR1 and CDR2 sequences are TSWWSYY and QGS.

This clone ranks as large. The genes are TRDV2 and TRDJ1; 8 bases fit TRDD3. The junction had 5 bases not matched to a gene; V was cut back by 0 bases and J by 0 bases. The CDR3 spans 16 residues. Germline V lookup: CDR1 GEAIGNYY, CDR2 EKD. The CDR3 region is CACDTRTGGYTDKLIF. CDR3 nucleotides: TGTGCCTGTGACACCAGAACTGGGGGGTACACCGATAAACTCATCTTT.

This clone is deemed large. Other DNA sequences of this sample code for an identical CDR3. The V call is TRDV2, the J call TRDJ1; 9 nucleotides align to TRDD3. The CDR3 extends over 19 amino acids. Trimming cost V 1 base and J 4 bases; bases outside gene matches: 18. Per germline, CDR1 GEAIGNYY and CDR2 EKD. The CDR3 sequence: CACDTVPSGGYKGDDKLIF. In DNA, the CDR3 is TGTGCCTGTGACACGGTCCCGTCGGGGGGATACAAGGGAGACGATAAACTCATCTTT.

This chain connects TRDV2 to TRDJ3; TRDD3 aligns across 13 bases. Germline V gene data show CDR1 as GEAIGNYY and CDR2 as EKD. V shed 4 bases and J 13 bases; nucleotides not matched to a gene: 6. The CDR3 is 15 residues long. The CDR3 here is CACDPVLGDTRQMFF. The CDR3 DNA sequence: TGTGCCTGTGATCCTGTACTGGGGGATACGCGACAGATGTTTTTC.

This clone was detected a few times. A far larger clone is a single base away, which makes a read error likely. Other DNA sequences of this sample code for an identical CDR3. The V gene is TRDV2, the J gene TRDJ1, with 8 bases lining up with TRDD3. Germline V CDR1 and CDR2: GEAIGNYY, EKD. The CDR3 has 16 residues. With V trimmed by 1 base and J by 0 bases, 6 bases remained unmatched. The CDR3 nucleotides are TGTGCCTGTGACACTCTGGGGGACCGGTACACCGATAAACTCATCTTT. This encodes CACDTLGDRYTDKLIF.

Comments on this clone: With only one base between it and a far larger clone, this is likely a read error. The chain links TRAV29/DV5 to TRDJ1; 9 nucleotides agree with TRDD3. The CDR3 is 17 amino acids. Germline V gene sequence: CDR1 NSMFDY, CDR2 ISSIKDK. V lost 3 bases to trimming and J lost 0 bases; unmatched junction nucleotides: 12. Written as DNA, the CDR3 is TGTGCAGCAACCGACAACTCTGGGGGATTCTACACCGATAAACTCATCTTT. Translating it yields CAATDNSGGFYTDKLIF.

In its sample, this clone is hyperexpanded. The sample carries other DNA sequences with the same CDR3. This chain links TRDV2 with TRDJ1, with TRDD3 matching over 9 bases. With 1 base clipped from V and 3 bases from J, the junction kept 32 bases outside the gene matches. Germline CDR1 is GEAIGNYY and CDR2 is EKD. CDR3 length: 24 amino acids. CDR3 bases: TGTGCCTGTGACACTATTGGTCGGCCTTATTACCTGACTGGGGGAATGAGTCCCTCCGATAAACTCATCTTT. Translation: CACDTIGRPYYLTGGMSPSDKLIF.

Concerning this clone itself: This DNA translates differently at residues 5 and 6 from the TCRdb protein, which is that of a much larger clone; a read error is likely, and the protein shown is the DNA's own translation. The chain carries TRDV2 and TRDJ1; 13 positions match TRDD3. There are 21 residues in the CDR3. V lost 3 bases and J lost 1; bases outside the gene matches: 19. Per germline, CDR1 GEAIGNYY and CDR2 EKD. The CDR3 protein is CACDAITGGYASPHFTDKLIF. As DNA, the CDR3 is TGTGCCTGTGACGCCATTACTGGGGGATACGCCTCCCCTCATTTCACCGATAAACTCATCTTT.

This clone rates as hyperexpanded. The sample carries other DNA sequences with the same CDR3. The chain employs TRDV2 and TRDJ1; 9 positions agree with TRDD3. The CDR3 totals 20 residues. From germline, CDR1 is GEAIGNYY and CDR2 EKD. V lost 4 bases, J lost 3 bases, and 23 bases stayed unmatched. CDR3 protein: CACDKLSTRKGGYLADKLIF. The CDR3 bases are TGTGCCTGTGATAAACTGTCAACCCGAAAAGGGGGATACCTGGCCGATAAACTCATCTTT.

This clone was picked up a small number of times. TCRdb has a much larger clone's protein, which differs at residue 10 from the translation of this DNA, likely because of a read error; what is shown is the protein translated from the DNA. The rearrangement joins TRDV1 to TRDJ4, with 9 bases that match TRDD3. This CDR3 contains 25 residues. Losses at the gene ends were 0 bases for V and 0 bases for J; bases not matched to a gene: 32. CDR1 TSWWSYY and CDR2 QGS come from the germline V gene. The DNA of the CDR3 is TGTGCTCTTGGGGAACTAGGCCAGACCATGGGCTGGGGGATGGAAGGCGTCAGCTGTGCCAGACCCCTGATCTTT. Encoded protein: CALGELGQTMGWGMEGVSCARPLIF.

In this sample, this clone is large. The chain carries TRDV2 and TRDJ3; 12 nucleotides align to TRDD3. CDR3 size: 20 residues. CDR1 is GEAIGNYY, CDR2 EKD, per germline. Trimming removed 3 bases from V and 0 bases from J; junction bases left unmatched: 8. The CDR3 DNA is TGTGCCTGTGACCCTCTACTGGGGGATACTAGCTCCTGGGACACCCGACAGATGTTTTTC. Protein sequence: CACDPLLGDTSSWDTRQMFF.

About this clone itself: This probably arose from a read error, given a far larger clone one base away. Distinct nucleotide sequences in the sample also encode this CDR3. The J gene is TRDJ1, the V gene TRDV2; 10 nucleotides agree with TRDD3. Germline trimming cut 4 bases from V and 0 bases from J; bases unmatched to any gene: 22. The CDR3 is made up of 21 amino acids. From germline, CDR1 is GEAIGNYY and CDR2 EKD. CDR3 DNA sequence: TGTGCCTGTGATCCCGTGGTACTGGGGGATCCCTGGGTTAGAGACACCGATAAACTCATCTTT. The encoded protein is CACDPVVLGDPWVRDTDKLIF.

No call was made for the V gene; the J gene is TRDJ1; TRDD3 reflects the table's D call only, with no check against the DNA. The CDR3 sequence is 27 residues long. The CDR3 is CASSDLTLSDKQWYQRRVSSPALLGIF. The CDR3 nucleotides read TGTGCTTCTTCCGATCTCACTCTATCCGACAAGCAGTGGTATCAACGCAGAGTTTCCTCGCCTGCTCTCTTGGGGATCTTT.

Points on this clone: This DNA's translation and the protein TCRdb lists, from a much larger clone, do not match at residue 15, likely due to a read error; the protein shown is translated from the DNA. This chain uses TRDV1 with TRDJ1; D possibly corresponds to TRDD3 (6 bases). Germline-derived CDR1 and CDR2 are TSWWSYY and QGS. The CDR3 totals 19 residues. The DNA for the CDR3 is TGTGCTCTTGGGGCCCTCGGACACGGGGGGAAGGACTACACCGGTAAACTCATCTTT. Its translation is CALGALGHGGKDYTGKLIF.

With respect to this clone: For this DNA, TCRdb reports the protein of a much larger clone, which diverges at residue 18, most likely from a read error; the protein presented here is translated directly from the DNA. This chain joins TRDV1 and TRDJ4; TRDD3 matches at 9 bases. V lost 0 bases to trimming and J lost 0 bases; unmatched junction nucleotides: 32. Germline V gives CDR1 TSWWSYY, CDR2 QGS. This CDR3 has 25 residues. The CDR3, as DNA: TGTGCTCTTGGGGAACTAGGCCAGACCACGGGCTGGGGGATGGAAGGCGTCGGCTGTGCCAGACCCCTGATCTTT. Its protein is CALGELGQTTGWGMEGVGCARPLIF.

This clone was counted only a few times. No V segment was called; the J segment is TRDJ3; the DNA was not used to check the table's D call, TRDD3. The CDR3 loop spans 18 amino acids. The CDR3 nucleotides read TGTGCAATTGTCTCTGGGGGATACAGCTCCTGGGACACCCGACAGATGTTTTTC. This sequence encodes CAIVSGGYSSWDTRQMFF.

This clone was found a few times. Possible read error: a much larger clone is one base away. The J gene is TRDJ1, the V gene TRDV2; 11 bases match TRDD3. This CDR3 spans 17 amino acids. The germline CDR1 and CDR2 sequences are GEAIGNYY and EKD. The CDR3 sequence: CACASVGGYGDTDKIIF. CDR3 sequence (DNA): TGTGCCTGTGCCTCGGTTGGGGGATACGGGGACACCGATAAAATCATCTTT.

There are a few counts of this clone. A far larger clone is a single base away, which makes a read error likely. This CDR3 is also generated by other DNA sequences in the sample. The J gene is given as TRDJ3, and the V gene is not called; TRDD3 was called by the table and not checked on the DNA. The CDR3 is 21 residues long. The CDR3 spells CAIVSWGTVIMCSWDTRQMFF. The CDR3 DNA follows: TGTGCAATTGTCTCTTGGGGGACTGTCATAATGTGCTCCTGGGACACCCGACAGATGTTTTTT.

For the J gene the call is TRDJ2; the V gene lacks a call; TRDD3, the D gene given by the table, was not confirmed from the DNA. The CDR3 spans 14 residues. Here the CDR3 reads CSVTFLGEVAQLFF. The CDR3 DNA reads TGTTCAGTTACCTTCTTGGGGGAGGTAGCACAACTCTTCTTT.

The genes are TRDV2 and TRDJ1; no reliable D call. Germline lookup yields CDR1 GEAIGNYY and CDR2 EKD. The ends were cut back, 1 base at V and 1 base at J, with 15 bases in the middle. The CDR3 runs to 16 residues. The CDR3 nucleotides read TGTGCCTGTGACACTCTGGCGGGTCTGAGCACCGATAAACTCATCTTT. It translates to CACDTLAGLSTDKLIF.

This clone was counted between two and nine times. The amino acid sequence in TCRdb belongs to a much larger clone and departs from this DNA's translation at residue 5, likely a sequencing read error; the sequence shown is translated from the DNA. The genes are TRDV2 and TRDJ3; TRDD3 matches at 8 bases. The CDR3 has 19 amino acids. Germline assignment: CDR1 GEAIGNYY and CDR2 EKD. V lost 3 bases, J lost 0 bases, and 9 bases stayed unmatched. CDR3 DNA: TGTGCCTGTGACGCCGCCTGGGGGACTCACTCCTGGGACACCCGACAGATGTTTTTC. Protein product: CACDAAWGTHSWDTRQMFF.

As for this clone: This likely stems from a read error, as it lies one base from a far larger clone. The V gene is TRDV2, the J gene TRDJ3; D unclear. There are 17 residues in the CDR3. V lost 1 base and J lost 0, with 9 bases in between. Germline V gives CDR1 GEAIGNYY, CDR2 EKD. CDR3 sequence: CACDTPVNSWDTRQMFF. The CDR3 DNA follows: TGTGCCTGTGACACGCCCGTCAACTCCTGGGACACCCGACAGATGTTTTTC.

The chain uses TRDV2 and TRDJ1, with 9 bases fitting TRDD3. Germline CDR1 GEAIGNYY, CDR2 EKD. Germline trimming cut 4 bases from V and 2 bases from J; bases unmatched to any gene: 28. CDR3 size: 22 residues. The CDR3 reads CACDKLSTRKGGYTPDTDKLIF. In nucleotides, the CDR3 is TGTGCCTGTGATAAACTGTCAACCCGAAAAGGGGGATACACCCCGGATACCGATAAACTCATCTTT.

This clone turned up a few times. A read error likely explains why the TCRdb protein, taken from a much larger clone, differs from this DNA's translation at residue 3; the protein shown is translated from the DNA. V usage is TRDV2 and J usage is TRDJ3, with 8 bases aligning to TRDD3. CDR3 length: 19 residues. The germline V gene encodes CDR1 GEAIGNYY and CDR2 EKD. This CDR3 reads CARDTVGGSASWDTRQMFF. The CDR3 DNA reads TGTGCCCGTGACACCGTTGGGGGATCGGCCTCCTGGGACACCCGACAGATGTTTTTC.

The chain uses TRDV2 and TRDJ3; 8 nucleotides align to TRDD3. This CDR3 region has 15 residues. With V trimmed by 0 bases and J by 21 bases, 15 bases remained unmatched. The germline CDR1 and CDR2 sequences are GEAIGNYY and EKD. CDR3: CACDTAWGTHSWGFF. The DNA of the CDR3 is TGTGCCTGTGACACCGCCTGGGGGACTCACTCTTGGGGGTTTTTC.

This clone was detected a few times. The protein recorded in TCRdb matches a much larger clone and deviates from this DNA's translation at residue 16, suggesting a read error; the protein here is obtained by translating the DNA. Without a V gene call, the J gene is given as TRDJ3; the D call TRDD3 from the table was never checked on the DNA. The CDR3 runs 21 residues. The CDR3 DNA sequence: TGTGCAATTGTCTCTTGGGGGACTGTCATAATGTGCTCCTGGGACTCCCGACAGATGTTTTTC. Its protein product is CAIVSWGTVIMCSWDSRQMFF.

As concerns this clone: Mismatch with germline at one junction end may stem from a read error. This chain's CDR3 is CACDTLGDTTDKLIF. Here the CDR3 DNA reads TGTGCATGTGACACCCTGGGGGATACCACCGATAAACTCATCTTT. The J gene is TRDJ1, the V gene TRDV2; 11 bases fit TRDD3. The CDR3 runs 15 residues. Per germline, CDR1 GEAIGNYY and CDR2 EKD.

This chain joins TRDV2 and TRDJ1, with 9 bases matching TRDD3. The CDR3 is 15 residues long. V gave up 3 bases and J gave up 0 bases; unmatched junction bases: 4. Germline V lookup: CDR1 GEAIGNYY, CDR2 EKD. The CDR3 nucleotides are TGTGCCTGTGACGAGCTGGGGGATTACACCGATAAACTCATCTTT. Translating it yields CACDELGDYTDKLIF.

A note on this clone: This may come from a read error, since a much larger clone is one base off. V usage is TRDV2 and J usage is TRDJ1; the match to TRDD3 covers 8 bases. Per germline, CDR1 GEAIGNYY and CDR2 EKD. CDR3 size: 17 residues. The CDR3 here is CARDTVGLGGHTDKLIF. The CDR3 bases are TGTGCCCGTGACACCGTCGGACTGGGGGGACACACCGATAAACTCATCTTT.

Turning to this clone: Additional DNA sequences in this sample encode the identical CDR3. This chain connects TRDV2 to TRDJ1; 12 bases are shared with TRDD3. From germline, CDR1 is GEAIGNYY and CDR2 EKD. The CDR3 is made up of 17 amino acids. Germline trimming cut 1 base from V and 1 base from J; bases unmatched to any gene: 6. CDR3 in amino acids: CACDTLGDTRATDKLIF. Written as DNA, the CDR3 is TGTGCCTGTGACACTCTGGGGGATACGCGGGCCACCGATAAACTCATCTTT.